This T cell receptor beta chain came from a study of T cells after posttransplantation cyclophosphamide. Regarding the study as a whole: Later post-transplant blood repertoires were often dominated by donor CD8+ memory clones. Blood and skin or GI T cell repertoires showed limited TRB overlap. Recipient CMV seropositivity and CMV reactivation strongly tracked TRB clonality.

Germline V CDR1 and CDR2: PRHDT, FYEKMQ (reference sequence). The V and J ends lost 2 bases and 8 bases respectively, with 18 bases between them. The CDR3 is 16 amino acids. Generated by immunoSEQ multiplex PCR, the TCRdb table keeps only in-frame clones and is missing some. The sample contains more than 10,000 clones, about 82% of which appear only once. Comment on this clone: Its matching antigen is unknown.

A marrow graft followed busulfan-fludarabine conditioning, with cyclophosphamide on days +3 and +4. This sample comprised PBMCs, obtained about 62 months after allogeneic stem cell transplant with posttransplant cyclophosphamide. This chain joins TRBV13 and TRBJ1-4; D is possibly TRBD1 (6 bases). This clonotype was sampled from a female patient in her 50s who received an allogeneic stem cell transplant from a related donor, was CMV-positive, and had no GVHD. The T cells may come from the graft donor. Here the CDR3 reads CASSLRFGGLKEKLFF. The CDR3, as DNA: TGTGCCAGCAGCTTAAGGTTCGGGGGGCTGAAAGAAAAACTGTTTTTT.